One sample yielded the 21 T cell receptor beta chains listed below, sequenced in a study of T-cell reconstitution after alpha-beta-depleted transplantation in children. It was with unique molecular identifiers that the TCRbeta library was prepared. MiXCR was run by TCRdb on the PCR reads, yielding one entry per CDR3 protein. This sample carries 250,000 to 300,000 distinct CDR3 sequences, approximately 9.6% of them seen once, and the ten largest clones take 9.5% to 13%. The sample consisted of PBMCs from the stem cell graft donor, taken from the stem cell graft. The receptors were gathered from a human donor who donated a stem cell graft to a child with SCID.

This sequence joins TRBV15 and TRBJ1-5; D is unresolved. The CDR3 length is 10 residues. CDR1 is LNHNV and CDR2 is YYDKDF in the germline V gene (reference sequence). V lost 10 bases to trimming and J lost 3 bases, with 4 bases between them. CDR3 sequence: CAKDNQPQHF. CDR3 nucleotide sequence: TGTGCCAAGGACAATCAGCCCCAGCATTTT.

This clonotype was observed a handful of times. This chain joins TRBV4-1 and TRBJ2-5; tentatively, D is TRBD1 (6 bases). Per the germline V gene, CDR1 is MGHRA and CDR2 is YSYEKL. The CDR3 is 14 residues long. V was trimmed by 5 bases and J by 0 bases, leaving 10 bases between them. The CDR3 spells CASSTRQDQETQYF. The CDR3, as DNA: TGCGCCAGCAGCACCCGACAGGACCAAGAGACCCAGTACTTC.

In its sample, this clonotype was seen a few times. The chain carries TRBV5-6 and TRBJ2-3, with D perhaps TRBD1 (6 bases). Between the trimmed V and J ends, which lost 4 bases and 3 bases, there was a span of 12 bases. This CDR3 spans 14 amino acids. The germline V gene encodes CDR1 SGHDT and CDR2 YYEEEE. The CDR3 bases are TGTGCCAGCAGCCCCGAGCAGGGGACAGATACGCAGTATTTT. Translation gives CASSPEQGTDTQYF.

The chain is built from TRBV6-6 and TRBJ2-7; D not resolved. From germline, CDR1 is MNHNY and CDR2 SVGAGI (reference sequence). Trimming left V 0 bases short and J 8 bases short, with 11 bases between. The CDR3 length is 13 residues. The CDR3 nucleotides read TGTGCCAGCAGTTACTCGATGCTTGATCAGCAGTACTTC. Translation gives CASSYSMLDQQYF.

This clonotype showed up just a few times. The chain joins TRBV7-8 to TRBJ2-1, with 12 bases that match TRBD2. This CDR3 has 17 amino acids. Germline V gives CDR1 SGHVS, CDR2 FQNEAQ. With V trimmed by 5 bases and J by 9 bases, 14 bases remained unmatched. DNA of the CDR3: TGTGCCAGCAGCACTTTGCTAGCGGGGGGGCTCCTGCGTGAGCAGTTCTTC. Translated: CASSTLLAGGLLREQFF.

This clonotype was detected only a few times. This sequence joins TRBV5-6 and TRBJ2-7; TRBD2 agrees at 8 bases. This CDR3 has 16 amino acids. V lost 0 bases, J lost 3 bases, and 8 bases stayed unmatched. Germline loops: CDR1 SGHDT, CDR2 YYEEEE. As DNA, the CDR3 is TGTGCCAGCAGCTTGGTTTGGGGACTAGATTTCTACGAGCAGTACTTC. Protein product: CASSLVWGLDFYEQYF.

This clonotype was picked up a small number of times. The rearrangement links TRBV24-1 to TRBJ2-1; 8 bases are shared with TRBD2. CDR3 length: 17 residues. The germline CDR1 and CDR2 sequences are KGHDR and SFDVKD. Germline trimming cut 4 bases from V and 0 bases from J; bases unmatched to any gene: 7. DNA for the CDR3: TGTGCCACCAGTGACAGAAATAGCGGGAACTCCTACAATGAGCAGTTCTTC. It yields the protein CATSDRNSGNSYNEQFF.

This clonotype was detected a few times. The V call is TRBV12-3 or TRBV12-4, the J call TRBJ2-1; 10 bases map to TRBD2. This CDR3 has 14 residues. J gave up 13 bases and V 5 bases, and 11 bases lay outside the gene matches. CDR3 coding DNA: TGTGCCAGCAGTCTCGGGGTAGCGGGGGGACACCAGTTCTTC. It translates to CASSLGVAGGHQFF.

The rearrangement joins TRBV27 to TRBJ1-2; no firm D call. Trimming cost V 5 bases and J 3 bases, with 16 bases left between them. The CDR3 has 15 amino acids. Germline-derived CDR1 and CDR2 are MNHEY and SMNVEV (reference sequence). The chain's CDR3 is CASSPTVSRDYGYTF. In DNA form, the CDR3 reads TGTGCCAGCAGTCCCACCGTCAGCAGAGACTATGGCTACACCTTC.

The CDR3 nucleotides are TGCAGTGTCGTCCCGGGACAGGGTCGTGGGACTGAAGCTTTCTTT. Translating gives CSVVPGQGRGTEAFF. The V gene is TRBV20-1, the J gene TRBJ1-1; 9 bases are a match to TRBD1. V shed 7 bases and J 5 bases; nucleotides not matched to a gene: 14. This CDR3 has 15 residues. Germline lookup yields CDR1 DFQATT and CDR2 SNEGSKA (reference sequence).

There are a few counts of this clonotype. V usage is TRBV6-1 and J usage is TRBJ1-2; D unclear. Trimming removed 6 bases at V and 5 bases at J, with 13 bases between. From germline, CDR1 is MNHNS and CDR2 SASEGT. This CDR3 has 13 amino acids. The CDR3 here is CASSPSFRYGYTF. Here the CDR3 DNA reads TGTGCCAGCAGCCCATCGTTCCGTTATGGCTACACCTTC.

This clonotype came up many times. The chain is built from TRBV7-2 and TRBJ2-1, with D possibly TRBD1 on 7 matching bases. The germline CDR1 and CDR2 sequences are SGHTA and FQGNSA. CDR3 length: 15 residues. Trimming cost V 4 bases and J 7 bases, with 17 bases left between them. CDR3 in amino acids: CASSSAGGLLNEQFF. The CDR3 DNA is TGTGCCAGCAGCTCTGCAGGGGGGCTTTTGAATGAGCAGTTCTTC.

The chain has TRBV7-9 and TRBJ1-6; no firm D call. The CDR3 has 16 residues. Germline V gives CDR1 SEHNR, CDR2 FQNEAQ (reference sequence). Trimming stripped 5 bases from V and 1 base from J, with 12 bases between. The CDR3 coding sequence is TGTGCCAGCAGCGAGACTTGGTCGTCCTATAATTCACCCCTCCACTTT. Encoded protein: CASSETWSSYNSPLHF. The whole variable domain, remainder taken from reference TRBV7-9 and TRBJ1-6, is DTGVSQNPRHKITKRGQNVTFRCDPISEHNRLYWYRQTLGQGPEFLTYFQNEAQLEKSRLLSDRFSAERPKGSFSTLEIQRTEQGDSAMYLCASSETWSSYNSPLHFGNGTRLTVT.

The V and J genes are TRBV7-9 and TRBJ1-6; D call uncertain. Germline V gene lookup returns CDR1 SEHNR and CDR2 FQNEAQ (reference sequence). V lost 5 bases to trimming and J lost 10 bases, with 9 bases between them. The CDR3 spans 12 residues. The CDR3 sequence: CASSANISPLHF. The CDR3 bases are TGTGCCAGCAGCGCGAATATCTCACCCCTCCACTTT.

The gene calls are TRBV27 and TRBJ2-1, with a tentative D call TRBD2 (6 bases). The ends were cut back, 6 bases at V and 2 bases at J, with 17 bases in the middle. The CDR3 loop spans 16 amino acids. From germline, CDR1 is MNHEY and CDR2 SMNVEV (reference sequence). CDR3 in amino acids: CASSPRGGVPYNEQFF. The CDR3, as DNA: TGTGCCAGCAGCCCCCGGGGAGGCGTTCCCTACAATGAGCAGTTCTTC.

This clonotype was recorded a few times. Because the CDR3's place on the DNA is in doubt, the DNA is left out and the CDR3 is given as listed by TCRdb. The J gene is TRBJ2-1, the V gene TRBV5-5. The CDR3 totals 16 residues, both ends included. The V gene's germline CDR1 is SGHKS and CDR2 YYEKEE (reference sequence). CDR3 amino acids: CASSLEIGNFGNEQFF.

This clonotype was found a few times. The chain combines TRBV3-1 with TRBJ2-3; TRBD1 aligns across 12 bases. The CDR3 loop spans 16 amino acids. Looked up from germline, CDR1 is LGHDT and CDR2 is YNNKEL (reference sequence). The J segment lost 3 bases and the V segment lost 4 bases, leaving 5 bases of the junction unmatched. This CDR3 is CASSPGQGARTDTQYF. The CDR3, as DNA: TGTGCCAGCAGCCCGGGACAGGGGGCAAGGACAGATACGCAGTATTTT.

The sample holds a few counts of this clonotype. The chain carries TRBV5-1 and TRBJ2-3; D unclear. V shed 3 bases and J shed 2 bases, with 7 bases lying between them. The CDR3 contains 13 residues. CDR1 SGHRS and CDR2 YFSETQ come from the germline V gene. The CDR3 sequence: CASSWTFTDTQYF. DNA for the CDR3: TGCGCCAGCAGCTGGACCTTCACAGATACGCAGTATTTT.

This clonotype turned up a few times. The CDR3 DNA is TGTGCCAGCAGTGAATACCGACAGACTAGCACAGATACGCAGTATTTT. Translating it yields CASSEYRQTSTDTQYF. The chain carries TRBV2 and TRBJ2-3; weak D call: TRBD1 (5 bases). CDR3 size: 16 residues. V was cut by 2 bases and J by 0 bases, with 12 bases left in between. Germline V lookup: CDR1 SNHLY, CDR2 FYNNEI.

Many counts were recorded for this clonotype. V gene TRBV9 combines with J gene TRBJ1-5; D perhaps matches TRBD1 (6 bases). Trimming left V 0 bases short and J 4 bases short, with 11 bases between. Germline CDR1 SGDLS, CDR2 YYNGEE. The CDR3 sequence is 15 residues long. The CDR3 DNA follows: TGTGCCAGCAGCGTAGGTTCAGGGGTTAATCAGCCCCAGCATTTT. Protein: CASSVGSGVNQPQHF.

This clonotype was counted only a few times. The chain recombines TRBV5-6 with TRBJ1-1; 8 bases map to TRBD1. V was pared by 2 bases and J by 6 bases, with 9 bases of the junction left unmatched. This CDR3 has 15 amino acids. The germline CDR1 and CDR2 sequences are SGHDT and YYEEEE. CDR3 sequence (DNA): TGTGCCAGCAGCTTCAGGGGGCGCGGTAGCTCTGAAGCTTTCTTT. This translates into CASSFRGRGSSEAFF.